This TCR beta chain was identified in a study of cytomegalovirus exposure and HLA in healthy donors (dated by TCRdb to between 2016 and 2019). Turning to the overall study: In an earlier analysis of approximately 500 of the donors, 250 to 350 Gb of sequence data and 90 million to 120 million unique TCR beta sequences from about 179 million T cells were reported. An early release that covered some 640 HLA-typed donors contained around 330 gigabases of sequencing data and around 85 million unique TCR sequences. Among the roughly 380 genotyped donors, around 81% belonged to the genetic ancestry cluster associated with self-reported Caucasian donors. The aim of the study was to test whether cataloging public T cell receptors could identify signatures of past pathogen exposure. The study used immunosequencing to profile the T cell repertoires of some 600 subjects and linked those repertoires to cytomegalovirus serostatus. Along with the approximately 650-subject first cohort, a separate validation cohort of over a hundred different subjects was used. To predict cytomegalovirus infection status, the study brought together high-throughput TCR immunosequencing, statistical association of individual TCRs with disease status, and machine learning. In a later analysis, previously published TCR beta repertoires from hundreds of donors were re-analyzed and high-resolution HLA genotyping was added so that TCR occurrence patterns could be studied. Rather than using new phenotypic data, the later analysis identified candidate immune exposures from TCR beta sequences and from how often those sequences occurred across donors. An earlier analysis of more than 450 of the donors used high-throughput TCR beta sequencing to judge whether each TCR beta V gene segment behaved as functional or pseudogenic. Alongside the repertoire data, information on donor age, sex, ethnicity and CMV serostatus was compiled. In a later genetic analysis, genome-wide SNP genotypes for about three fifths of the roughly 670 donors were used, and that subset was treated as a discovery cohort. All discovery cohort repertoires had been generated using a single sequencing platform. Class I and class II HLA loci were covered by the typing at four-digit resolution. Typing coverage differed by locus: A, B, C, DRB1 and DQB1 were typed in about 620-640 donors, DQA1 in about 510, DPA1 in around 580, and DPB1 in 450 to 480. Five DR-DQ haplotypes were treated as single units for association and clustering because of strong linkage in the cohort. Among under 450 genotyped donors of the cohort, an average of approximately 240,000 unique TCR beta nucleotide sequences were sequenced per donor, roughly 20% of them non-productive. What the study reported, not specific to this receptor: A later analysis found that most CMV-associated TCR beta chains appeared HLA-restricted, with HLA associations seemingly driven largely by CMV exposure. Specific HLA alleles were associated with some 15,000 TCR beta sequences at a false discovery rate of 0.05 in a later analysis. When HLA alleles, especially DR and DQ, strongly co-occurred, TCR associations were difficult to assign to individual alleles. Broadly in line with IMGT annotations, most TCR beta V segments showed up in productive rearrangements about 90% or about 30% of the time in an earlier analysis of under 700 of the donors. The presence/absence analyses assumed that sequencing depth was roughly uniform across donors, and that assumption may not be true. A later analysis found that TCR association rates varied across HLA loci, with DRB1 alleles showing the most associated TCRs and HLA-C alleles the fewest. Three of the identified cytomegalovirus-associated TCR beta chains were confirmed in vitro to be specific for cytomegalovirus antigens. While some public TCRs were present in many individuals, most TCR sequences turned up only very rarely across donors. This cohort had only TCR beta chains sequenced, and the lack of alpha or paired-chain data limited which features could be detected. In a later analysis, several top co-occurrence clusters were reported to appear linked to parvovirus B19, influenza, CMV and Epstein-Barr virus. An association between a missense DCLRE1C variant and V-gene and J-gene trimming of TCR beta chains was found in a later genetic analysis and replicated in an independent cohort. Because HLA typing was unavailable for some donors at each locus, only the typed subset was used in association tests. The earlier analysis of some 540 of the donors excluded over 15 rarely observed V segments, including chromosome 9 orphons, because counts were too low. Compared with equally common non-associated chains, HLA-associated TCR beta chains in a later analysis were more clonally expanded and had lower generation probabilities. The 87-base-pair reads could not distinguish some IMGT-functional V segments, including TRBV6-2 and TRBV6-3, so those segments were excluded. The authors suggested that the approach could potentially be extended to other disease states and immunological phenotypes. In the study, about 150 TCR beta chains were listed as associated with cytomegalovirus. Correlated functional status among segregating V segments might reflect linkage disequilibrium, but an unknown experimental factor could not be ruled out. Compared with the roughly 710-donor mean, donors in an Asian-associated ancestry cluster had fewer N-insertions in productive TCRs, according to a later genetic analysis. A further reported finding was that TCR beta sequences accurately predicted the HLA-A and HLA-B alleles for most subjects in the first cohort. A cluster of highly shared sequence variants was judged likely to represent a technical artifact of the sequencing pipeline. For the cohort, immune exposure information was limited to CMV serostatus. The classifier was reported to diagnose cytomegalovirus status with high specificity and sensitivity in both the original cohort and the validation cohort.

The cohort comprised around 690 healthy bone marrow donors. At the time of sampling, all cohort members were nominally healthy, though unrecorded immune exposures were likely present. The donor tested CMV seronegative and was one of the 352 seronegative cohort members. Every donor gave a peripheral blood sample, and the peripheral blood mononuclear cells from that sample were used for TCR beta sequencing. Genomic DNA was extracted from the blood cell samples with the Qiagen DNeasy Blood Extraction Kit. There are a few counts of this clone. This receptor's antigen is unknown. No qualities accompany the bases; no much larger clone lies one base away. The library relied on the immunoSEQ multiplex PCR assay. A mixture of 60 forward primers for TCR Vbeta segments and 13 reverse primers for TCR Jbeta segments was used in the multiplex PCR. A multiplex PCR assay on genomic DNA amplified the CDR3 region of rearranged TCR beta genes. The amplified TCR beta libraries were sequenced on the Illumina HiSeq System as 87-base-pair reads. The published analysis was carried out like this. In a later analysis, some 80 million unique TCR beta chains were counted across the roughly 670 repertoires, and roughly 11 million of these chains were shared by at least two donors. A nearest-neighbor algorithm error-corrected the raw reads and collapsed the reads into unique sequences, merging closely related sequences to remove PCR and sequencing errors. To assign V, D and J gene segments, CDR3 sequences were aligned to IMGT reference sequences. For a sequence to be retained, at least a six-nucleotide match to both a V gene segment and a J gene segment was required. A rearrangement was called productive if the CDR3 had no stop codons and remained in frame with V and J, and every other rearrangement was called non-productive. Following IMGT convention, CDR3 was defined as the stretch from the second conserved V-encoded cysteine to the conserved J-encoded phenylalanine. The earlier analysis of 587 of the donors excluded sequences that lacked an unambiguous match to a single V gene segment. An earlier analysis of some 610 of the donors called V segments functional above 56.7% productive rearrangements and segregating when the between-donor standard deviation exceeded 5%. To diagnose cytomegalovirus status from the catalog of TCR beta chain sequences, a statistical classification framework was built. In a later analysis, V and J genes were assigned by comparing TCR nucleotide sequences against IMGT/GENE-DB human TR gene sequences. In a later analysis, CDR3 sequences and most-parsimonious VDJ recombination scenarios were assigned using the TCRdist pipeline. In a later analysis, each TCR beta chain was defined by its CDR3 amino acid sequence together with its V-gene family, and reads without a unique V-gene family were excluded. In a later analysis, several hundred highly shared, low-generation-probability nucleotide sequences were removed to address suspected cross-contamination and a sequencing artifact. In a later analysis, a clonal expansion index for each public chain was calculated from normalized within-repertoire ranks of inferred template counts. Generation probabilities in a later analysis came from a VDJ recombination model fitted to out-of-frame rearrangements, and those results were checked against IGoR. A later analysis scored TCR-TCR, TCR-HLA and TCR-CMV co-occurrence with hypergeometric tests, applying a repertoire-size bias correction to TCR pairs. In a later analysis, false discovery rates were estimated by permuting HLA or CMV assignments 20 times. In a later analysis, co-occurring TCRs were grouped using DBSCAN, and TCRdist sequence similarity was added for clustering within HLA-allele-positive subsets. Co-occurrence clustering excluded repertoires with fewer than 30,000 or more than 120,000 public chains, plus five with anomalous nucleotide sharing. What TCRdb holds here is the immuneACCESS table cut down to in-frame rearrangements. Part of the clones is not present; checked against another copy, under half of the missing clones reflect an unresolved V gene, and the others are unexplained. That table furnishes V, J and clone size, whereas the DNA furnished D and trimming. This sample lists roughly 200,000 clones; roughly 90% were detected once. Clones ranked in the top ten supply less than 0.4% of the sample.

Measured from the cysteine to the phenylalanine, the CDR3 is 15 residues long. Only CDR3 DNA is held: 45 bases, read in frame from base 1. CDR1 and CDR2 are drawn from the germline V gene: SGHRS, YFSETQ. V is cut back by 4 bases and J by 3 bases, with 8 bases in the junction unmatched. Sample: PBMCs. This chain joins TRBV5-1 to TRBJ1-1; 8 central bases correspond to TRBD1. The clonotype was recovered from a woman aged 30 to 39 in good health and CMV-seronegative. The encoded CDR3 is CASSGTGGQYTEAFF. At the DNA level, the sequence is TGCGCCAGCAGCGGAACAGGGGGTCAATACACTGAAGCTTTCTTT.